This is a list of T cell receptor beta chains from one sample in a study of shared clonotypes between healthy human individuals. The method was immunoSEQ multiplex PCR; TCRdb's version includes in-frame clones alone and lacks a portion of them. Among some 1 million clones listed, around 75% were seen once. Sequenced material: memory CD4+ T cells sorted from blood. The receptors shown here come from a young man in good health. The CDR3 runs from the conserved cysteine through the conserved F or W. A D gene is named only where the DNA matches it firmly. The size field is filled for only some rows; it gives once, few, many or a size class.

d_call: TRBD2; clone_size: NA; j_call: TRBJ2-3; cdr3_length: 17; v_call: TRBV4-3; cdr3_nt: TGCGCCAGCAGCCAGGGGGCTAGCGGGACGCAGACGGATACGCAGTATTTT; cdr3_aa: CASSQGASGTQTDTQYF
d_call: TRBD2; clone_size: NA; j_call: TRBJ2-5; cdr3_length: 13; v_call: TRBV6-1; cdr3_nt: TGTGCCAGCAGGACGGGAGGGGTGGAGACCCAGTACTTC; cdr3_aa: CASRTGGVETQYF
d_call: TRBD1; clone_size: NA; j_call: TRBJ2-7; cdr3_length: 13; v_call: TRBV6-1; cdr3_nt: TGTGCCAGCAACTACAGGGGTTCCTACGAGCAGTACTTC; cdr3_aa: CASNYRGSYEQYF
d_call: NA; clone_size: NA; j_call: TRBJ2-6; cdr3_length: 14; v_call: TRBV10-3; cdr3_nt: TGTGCCATCAGGCCGGCACAGATCAACAACGTCCTGACTTTC; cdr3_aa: CAIRPAQINNVLTF
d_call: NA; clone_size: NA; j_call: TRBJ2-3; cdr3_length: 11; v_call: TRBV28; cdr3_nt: TGTGCCACCCATATAACAGATACGCAGTATTTT; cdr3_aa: CATHITDTQYF
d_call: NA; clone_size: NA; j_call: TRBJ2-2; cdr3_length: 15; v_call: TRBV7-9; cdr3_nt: TGTGCCAGCACCTGGAGTCAAGAGGGCACCGGGGAGCTGTTTTTT; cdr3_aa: CASTWSQEGTGELFF
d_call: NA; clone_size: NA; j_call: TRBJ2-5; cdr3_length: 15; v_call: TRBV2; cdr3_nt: TGTGCCAGCAGCGCCCGGCCGGGGTGGCGGGAGACCCAGTACTTC; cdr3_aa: CASSARPGWRETQYF
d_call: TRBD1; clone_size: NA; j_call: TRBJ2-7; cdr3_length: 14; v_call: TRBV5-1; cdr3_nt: TGCGCCAGCAGCTTGGACAGGGGGAGCCACGAGCAGTACTTC; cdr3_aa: CASSLDRGSHEQYF
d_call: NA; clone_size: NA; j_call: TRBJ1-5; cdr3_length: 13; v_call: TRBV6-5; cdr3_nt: TGTGCCAGCAGTAATTCAGGAGATCAGCCCCAGCATTTT; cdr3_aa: CASSNSGDQPQHF
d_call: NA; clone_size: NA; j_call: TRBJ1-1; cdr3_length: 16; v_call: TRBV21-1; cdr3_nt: TGTGCCAGCAGCAAAGTATCGGCAGGGCGGAACACTGAAGCTTTCTTT; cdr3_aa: CASSKVSAGRNTEAFF
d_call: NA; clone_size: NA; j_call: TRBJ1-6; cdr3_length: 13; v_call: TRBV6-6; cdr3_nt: TGTGCCAGCAGTTACTCGACGGGTGGACCCCTCCACTTT; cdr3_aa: CASSYSTGGPLHF
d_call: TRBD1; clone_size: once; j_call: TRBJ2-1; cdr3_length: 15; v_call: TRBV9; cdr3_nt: TGTGCCAGCAGCTTTGGACAGGGGGCGTCAAATGAGCAGTTCTTC; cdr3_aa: CASSFGQGASNEQFF
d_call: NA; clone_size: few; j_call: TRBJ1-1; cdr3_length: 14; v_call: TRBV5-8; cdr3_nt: TGTGCCAGCAGCTTGGCCTGGGGGAACACTGAAGCTTTCTTT; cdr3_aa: CASSLAWGNTEAFF
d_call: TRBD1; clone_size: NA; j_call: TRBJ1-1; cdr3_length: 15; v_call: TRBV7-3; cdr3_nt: TGTGCCAGCAGCTCATCAGGGGGCTCCGACACTGAAGCTTTCTTT; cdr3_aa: CASSSSGGSDTEAFF
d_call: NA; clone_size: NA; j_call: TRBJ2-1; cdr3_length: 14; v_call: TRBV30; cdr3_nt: TGTGCCTGGAGGGGAAGACTGGGGAAGAATGAGCAGTTCTTC; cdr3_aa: CAWRGRLGKNEQFF
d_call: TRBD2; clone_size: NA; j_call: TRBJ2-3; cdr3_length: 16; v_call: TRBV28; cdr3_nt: TGTGCCAGCAGTTTAGGGCTAGCGGGGTTAACAGATACGCAGTATTTT; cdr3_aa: CASSLGLAGLTDTQYF
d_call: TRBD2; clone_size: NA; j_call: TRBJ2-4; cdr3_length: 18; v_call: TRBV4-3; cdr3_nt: TGCGCCAGCAGCCAAGATGCTAGCGGGAGTGGGGCCAAAAACATTCAGTACTTC; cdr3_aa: CASSQDASGSGAKNIQYF
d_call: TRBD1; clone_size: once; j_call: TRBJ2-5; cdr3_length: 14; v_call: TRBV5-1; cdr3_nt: TGCGCCAGCAGGTCGGGACAGAGGGTGGAGACCCAGTACTTC; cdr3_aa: CASRSGQRVETQYF
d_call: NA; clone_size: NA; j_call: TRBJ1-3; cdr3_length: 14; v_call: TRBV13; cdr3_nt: TGTGCCAGCAGCCCTCCGGGGGTCCGGAACACCATATATTTT; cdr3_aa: CASSPPGVRNTIYF
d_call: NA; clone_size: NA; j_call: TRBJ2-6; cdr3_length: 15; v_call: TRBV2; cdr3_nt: TGTGCCAGCAGCGTAACTAGGTCTGGGGCCAACGTCCTGACTTTC; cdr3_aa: CASSVTRSGANVLTF
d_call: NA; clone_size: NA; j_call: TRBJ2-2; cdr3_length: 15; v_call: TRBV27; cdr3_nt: TGTGCCAGCAGTTACATGGCCGGGAGCACCGGGGAGCTGTTTTTT; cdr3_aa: CASSYMAGSTGELFF
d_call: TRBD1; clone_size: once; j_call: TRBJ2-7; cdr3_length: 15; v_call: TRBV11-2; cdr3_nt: TGTGCCAGCAGGGGAGGACAGGGGACCGCCATCGAGCAGTACTTC; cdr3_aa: CASRGGQGTAIEQYF
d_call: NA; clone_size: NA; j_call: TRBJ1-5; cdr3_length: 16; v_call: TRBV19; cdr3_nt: TGTGCCAGTAGTATCGGCGGGGGCTTTAGCAATCAGCCCCAGCATTTT; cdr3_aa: CASSIGGGFSNQPQHF
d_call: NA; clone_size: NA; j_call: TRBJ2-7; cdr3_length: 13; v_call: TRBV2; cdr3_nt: TGTGCCAGCAGTGGCGGAAAGGGCTACGAGCAGTACTTC; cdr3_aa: CASSGGKGYEQYF
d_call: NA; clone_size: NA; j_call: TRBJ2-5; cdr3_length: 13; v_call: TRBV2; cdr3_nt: TGTGCCCCCCGACGGGCTGGACAAGAGACCCAGTACTTC; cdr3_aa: CAPRRAGQETQYF
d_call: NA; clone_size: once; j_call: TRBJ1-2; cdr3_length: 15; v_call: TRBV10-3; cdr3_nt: TGTGCCATCAGTGCGGGGGCGGGGGGCCGCTATGGCTACACCTTC; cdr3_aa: CAISAGAGGRYGYTF